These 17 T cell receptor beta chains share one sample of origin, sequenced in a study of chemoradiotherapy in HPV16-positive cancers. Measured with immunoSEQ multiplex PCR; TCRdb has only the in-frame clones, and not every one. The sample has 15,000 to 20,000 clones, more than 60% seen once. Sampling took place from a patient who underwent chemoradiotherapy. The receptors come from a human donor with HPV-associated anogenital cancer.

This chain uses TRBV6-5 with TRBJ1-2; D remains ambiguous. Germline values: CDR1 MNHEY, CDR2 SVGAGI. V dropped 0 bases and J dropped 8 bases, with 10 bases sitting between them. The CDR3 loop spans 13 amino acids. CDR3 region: CASSYSEDQGYTF. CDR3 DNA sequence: TGTGCCAGCAGTTACTCAGAGGATCAAGGCTACACCTTC.

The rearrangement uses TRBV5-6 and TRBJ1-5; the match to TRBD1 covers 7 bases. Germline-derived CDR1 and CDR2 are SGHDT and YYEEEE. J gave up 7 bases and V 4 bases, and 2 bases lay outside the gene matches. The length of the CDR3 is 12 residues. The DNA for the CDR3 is TGTGCCAGCAGCCAGGGGGGGCAGCCCCAGCATTTT. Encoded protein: CASSQGGQPQHF.

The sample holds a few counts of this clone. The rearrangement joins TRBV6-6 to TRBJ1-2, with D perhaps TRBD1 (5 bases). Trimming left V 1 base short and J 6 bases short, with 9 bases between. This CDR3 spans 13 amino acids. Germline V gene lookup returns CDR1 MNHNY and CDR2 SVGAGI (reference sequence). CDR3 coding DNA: TGTGCCAGCAGTTACTTCTCAGGGAATGGCTACACCTTC. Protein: CASSYFSGNGYTF.

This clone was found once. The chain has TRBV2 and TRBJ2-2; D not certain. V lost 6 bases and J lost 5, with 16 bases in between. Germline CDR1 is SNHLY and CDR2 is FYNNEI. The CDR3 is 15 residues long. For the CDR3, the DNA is TGTGCCAGCAGCCAAAGGGTCGTAGAGACCGGGGAGCTGTTTTTT. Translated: CASSQRVVETGELFF. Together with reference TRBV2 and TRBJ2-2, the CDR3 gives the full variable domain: EPEVTQTPSHQVTQMGQEVILRCVPISNHLYFYWYRQILGQKVEFLVSFYNNEISEKSEIFDDQFSVERPDGSNFTLKIRSTKLEDSAMYFCASSQRVVETGELFFGEGSRLTVL.

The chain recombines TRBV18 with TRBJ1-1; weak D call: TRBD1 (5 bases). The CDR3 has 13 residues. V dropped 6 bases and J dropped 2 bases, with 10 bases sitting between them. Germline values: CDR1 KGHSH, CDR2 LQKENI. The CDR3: CASSSDINTEAFF. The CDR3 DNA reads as TGTGCCAGCTCCTCGGACATCAACACTGAAGCTTTCTTT. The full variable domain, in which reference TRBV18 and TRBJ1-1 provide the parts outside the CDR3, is NAGVMQNPRHLVRRRGQEARLRCSPMKGHSHVYWYRQLPEEGLKFMVYLQKENIIDESGMPKERFSAEFPKEGPSILRIQQVVRGDSAAYFCASSSDINTEAFFGQGTRLTVV.

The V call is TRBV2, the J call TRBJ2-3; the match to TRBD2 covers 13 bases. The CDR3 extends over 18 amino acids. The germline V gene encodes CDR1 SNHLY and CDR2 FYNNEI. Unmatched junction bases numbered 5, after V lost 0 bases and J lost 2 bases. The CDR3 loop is CASSEARLAGGVTDTQYF. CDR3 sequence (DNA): TGTGCCAGCAGTGAAGCCAGACTAGCGGGGGGCGTCACAGATACGCAGTATTTT.

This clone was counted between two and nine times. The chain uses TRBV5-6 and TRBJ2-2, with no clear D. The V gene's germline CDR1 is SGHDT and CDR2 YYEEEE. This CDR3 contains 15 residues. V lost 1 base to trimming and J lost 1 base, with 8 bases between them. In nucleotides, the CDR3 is TGTGCCAGCAGCTTGCCGACATTGAACACCGGGGAGCTGTTTTTT. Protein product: CASSLPTLNTGELFF. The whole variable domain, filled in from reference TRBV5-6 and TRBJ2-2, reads DAGVTQSPTHLIKTRGQQVTLRCSPKSGHDTVSWYQQALGQGPQFIFQYYEEEERQRGNFPDRFSGHQFPNYSSELNVNALLLGDSALYLCASSLPTLNTGELFFGEGSRLTVL.

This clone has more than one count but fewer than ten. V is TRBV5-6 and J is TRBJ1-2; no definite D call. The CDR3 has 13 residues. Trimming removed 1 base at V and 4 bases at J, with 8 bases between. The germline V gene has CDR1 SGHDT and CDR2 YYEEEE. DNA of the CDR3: TGTGCCAGCAGCTTGATGGGTGGCTATGGCTACACCTTC. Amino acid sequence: CASSLMGGYGYTF.

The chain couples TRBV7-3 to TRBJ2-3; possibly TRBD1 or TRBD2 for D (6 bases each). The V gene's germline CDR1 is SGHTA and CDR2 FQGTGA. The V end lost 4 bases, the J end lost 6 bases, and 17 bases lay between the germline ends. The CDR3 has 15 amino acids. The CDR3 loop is CASSWAGRQGDTQYF. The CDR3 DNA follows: TGTGCCAGCAGCTGGGCGGGGCGTCAGGGGGATACGCAGTATTTT.

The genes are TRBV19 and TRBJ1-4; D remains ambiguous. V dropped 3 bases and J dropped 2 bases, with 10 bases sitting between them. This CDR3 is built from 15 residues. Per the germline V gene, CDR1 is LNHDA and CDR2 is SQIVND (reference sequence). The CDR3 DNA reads TGTGCCAGTAGTATTGTCTTTGGCACTAATGAAAAACTGTTTTTT. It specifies CASSIVFGTNEKLFF.

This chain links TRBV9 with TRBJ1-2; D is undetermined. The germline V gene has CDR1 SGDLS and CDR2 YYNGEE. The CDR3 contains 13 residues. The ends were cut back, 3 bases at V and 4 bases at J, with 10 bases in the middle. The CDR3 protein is CASSAGSSYGYTF. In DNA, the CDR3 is TGTGCCAGCAGCGCCGGTTCCTCCTATGGCTACACCTTC.

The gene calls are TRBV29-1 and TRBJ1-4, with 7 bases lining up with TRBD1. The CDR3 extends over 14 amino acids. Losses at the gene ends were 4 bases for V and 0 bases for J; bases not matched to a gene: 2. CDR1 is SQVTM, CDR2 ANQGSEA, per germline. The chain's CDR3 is CSVGGTATNEKLFF. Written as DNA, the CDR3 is TGCAGCGTTGGTGGGACAGCAACTAATGAAAAACTGTTTTTT.

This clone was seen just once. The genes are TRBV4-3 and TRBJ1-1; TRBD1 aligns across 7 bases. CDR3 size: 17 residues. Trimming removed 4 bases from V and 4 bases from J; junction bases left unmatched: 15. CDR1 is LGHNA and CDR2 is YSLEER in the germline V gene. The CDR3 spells CASSPSWVQGFTTEAFF. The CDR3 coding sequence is TGCGCCAGCAGCCCGAGCTGGGTACAGGGGTTTACCACTGAAGCTTTCTTT.

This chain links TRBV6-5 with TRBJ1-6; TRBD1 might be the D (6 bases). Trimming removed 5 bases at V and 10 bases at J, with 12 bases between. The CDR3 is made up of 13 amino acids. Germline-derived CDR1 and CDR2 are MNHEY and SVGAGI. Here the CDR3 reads CASSPQGRSPLHF. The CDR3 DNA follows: TGTGCCAGCAGTCCTCAGGGGAGATCACCCCTCCACTTT.

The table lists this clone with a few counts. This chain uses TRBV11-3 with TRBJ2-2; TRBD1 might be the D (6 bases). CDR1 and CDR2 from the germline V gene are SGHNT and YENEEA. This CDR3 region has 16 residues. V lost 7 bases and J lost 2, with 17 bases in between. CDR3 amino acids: CASKLGTGSNTGELFF. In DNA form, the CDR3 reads TGTGCCAGCAAGTTGGGTACAGGGTCAAACACCGGGGAGCTGTTTTTT.

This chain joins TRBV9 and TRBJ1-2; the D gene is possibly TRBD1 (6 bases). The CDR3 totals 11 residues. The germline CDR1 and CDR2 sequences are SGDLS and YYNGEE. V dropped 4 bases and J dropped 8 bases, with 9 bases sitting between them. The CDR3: CASSPGVGYTF. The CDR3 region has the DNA TGTGCCAGCAGCCCAGGGGTCGGCTACACCTTC.

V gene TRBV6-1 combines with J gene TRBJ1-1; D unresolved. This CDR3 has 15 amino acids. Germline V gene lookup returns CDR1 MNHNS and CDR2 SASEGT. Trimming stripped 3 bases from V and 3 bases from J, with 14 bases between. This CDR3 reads CASSEFAGLDTEAFF. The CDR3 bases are TGTGCCAGCAGTGAGTTTGCGGGCCTGGACACTGAAGCTTTCTTT.